The source of this T cell receptor (beta chain) is a study of PD-1 blockade in classical Hodgkin lymphoma. Germline loops: CDR1 SGHDN, CDR2 FVKESK. The CDR3 sequence is 20 residues long. V lost 3 bases and J lost 12; bases outside the gene matches: 32. This sample's time point: cycle 4 day 1 (C4D1), after six to seven weeks of nivolumab. No patient escaped relapse after autologous stem cell transplantation, and brentuximab vedotin exposure varied. Repertoires were generated with immunoSEQ multiplex PCR, while TCRdb's copy carries only in-frame clones and drops some. The repertoire holds about 15,000 clones, with about 71% as singletons.

The specimen was peripheral blood mononuclear cells (PBMCs), collected before the fourth cycle of nivolumab. The gene calls are TRBV14 and TRBJ2-7; 7 bases line up with TRBD1. The receptor's source is a human donor with classical Hodgkin lymphoma. The CDR3 sequence is CASSQGNPGTDLRVDLVLYF. CDR3 in DNA: TGTGCCAGCAGCCAGGGGAACCCCGGGACAGACCTTCGGGTGGACCTGGTACTGTACTTC.